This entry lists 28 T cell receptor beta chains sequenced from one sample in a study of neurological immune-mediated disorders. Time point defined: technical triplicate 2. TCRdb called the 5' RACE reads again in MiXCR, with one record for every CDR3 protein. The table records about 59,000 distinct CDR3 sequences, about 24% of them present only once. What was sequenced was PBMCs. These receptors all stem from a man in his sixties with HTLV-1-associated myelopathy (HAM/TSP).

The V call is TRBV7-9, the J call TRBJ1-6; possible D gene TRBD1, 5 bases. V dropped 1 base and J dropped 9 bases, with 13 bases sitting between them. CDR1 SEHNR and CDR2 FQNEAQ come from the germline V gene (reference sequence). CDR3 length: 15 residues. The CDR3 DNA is TGTGCCAGCAGCTTAGATGGCAGGGCTGGTTCACCCCTCCACTTT. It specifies CASSLDGRAGSPLHF.

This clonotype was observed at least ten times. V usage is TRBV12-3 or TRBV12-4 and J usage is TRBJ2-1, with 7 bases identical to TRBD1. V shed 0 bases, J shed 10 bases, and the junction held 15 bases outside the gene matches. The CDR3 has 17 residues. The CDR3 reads CASSLARGSGRRREQFF. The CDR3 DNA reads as TGTGCCAGCAGTTTAGCCAGGGGGTCGGGGCGCCGCAGGGAGCAGTTCTTC.

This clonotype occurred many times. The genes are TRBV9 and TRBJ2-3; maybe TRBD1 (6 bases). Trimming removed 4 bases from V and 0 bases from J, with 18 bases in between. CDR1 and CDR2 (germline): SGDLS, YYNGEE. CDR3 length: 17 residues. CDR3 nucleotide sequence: TGTGCCAGCAGCCCGAGAGGGGGTACCCCTAGCACAGATACGCAGTATTTT. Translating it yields CASSPRGGTPSTDTQYF.

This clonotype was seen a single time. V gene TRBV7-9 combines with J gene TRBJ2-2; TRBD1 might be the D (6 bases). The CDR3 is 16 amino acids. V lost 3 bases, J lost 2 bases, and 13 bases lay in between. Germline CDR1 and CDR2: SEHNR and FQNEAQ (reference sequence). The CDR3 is CASSLKGVSNTGELFF. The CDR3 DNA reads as TGTGCCAGCAGCTTGAAGGGGGTCAGCAACACCGGGGAGCTGTTTTTT.

The CDR3 spells CASRVQGDSSYEQYF. As DNA, the CDR3 is TGTGCCAGCAGAGTACAGGGGGATAGCTCCTACGAGCAGTACTTC. The rearrangement joins TRBV2 to TRBJ2-7; 8 bases agree with TRBD1. The junction had 7 bases not matched to a gene; V was cut back by 6 bases and J by 0 bases. Germline CDR1 is SNHLY and CDR2 is FYNNEI. This CDR3 comprises 15 residues.

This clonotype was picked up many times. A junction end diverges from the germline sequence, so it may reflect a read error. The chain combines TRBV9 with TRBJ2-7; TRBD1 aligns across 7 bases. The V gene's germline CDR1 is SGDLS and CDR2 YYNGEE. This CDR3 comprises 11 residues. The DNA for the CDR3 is TGCCTGGGACAGAGAATCTACGAGCAGTACTTC. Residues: CLGQRIYEQYF.

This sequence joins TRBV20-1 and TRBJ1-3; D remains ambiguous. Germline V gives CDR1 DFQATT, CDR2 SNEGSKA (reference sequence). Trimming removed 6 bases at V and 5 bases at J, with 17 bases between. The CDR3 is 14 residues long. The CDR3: CSAEIPTPRNTIYF. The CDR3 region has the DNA TGCAGTGCGGAGATCCCGACCCCACGAAACACCATATATTTT.

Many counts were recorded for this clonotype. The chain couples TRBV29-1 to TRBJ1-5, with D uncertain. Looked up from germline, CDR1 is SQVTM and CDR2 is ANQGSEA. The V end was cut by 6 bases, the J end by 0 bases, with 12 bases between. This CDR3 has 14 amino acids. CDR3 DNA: TGCAGCGTACGACCCCGGGATAGCAATCAGCCCCAGCATTTT. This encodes CSVRPRDSNQPQHF.

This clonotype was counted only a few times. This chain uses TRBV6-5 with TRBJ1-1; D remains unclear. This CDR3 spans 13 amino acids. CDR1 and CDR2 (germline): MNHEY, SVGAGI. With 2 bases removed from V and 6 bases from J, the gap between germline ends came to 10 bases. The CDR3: CASSYAAGAEAFF. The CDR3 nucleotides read TGTGCCAGCAGTTACGCCGCGGGTGCTGAAGCTTTCTTT.

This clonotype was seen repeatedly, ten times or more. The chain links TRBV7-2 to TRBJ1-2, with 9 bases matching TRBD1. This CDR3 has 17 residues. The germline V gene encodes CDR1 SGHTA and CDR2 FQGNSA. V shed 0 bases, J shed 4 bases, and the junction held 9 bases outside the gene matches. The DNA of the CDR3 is TGTGCCAGCAGCTTAGCTCCGGGACAGGGTAGGACCTATGGCTACACCTTC. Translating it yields CASSLAPGQGRTYGYTF.

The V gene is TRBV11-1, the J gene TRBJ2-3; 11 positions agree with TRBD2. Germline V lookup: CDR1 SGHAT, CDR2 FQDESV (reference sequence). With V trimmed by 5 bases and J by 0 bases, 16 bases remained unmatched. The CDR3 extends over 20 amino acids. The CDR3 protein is CASSTTNPGTSGTSTDTQYF. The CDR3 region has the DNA TGTGCCAGCAGCACCACAAACCCCGGGACTAGCGGCACTAGCACAGATACGCAGTATTTT.

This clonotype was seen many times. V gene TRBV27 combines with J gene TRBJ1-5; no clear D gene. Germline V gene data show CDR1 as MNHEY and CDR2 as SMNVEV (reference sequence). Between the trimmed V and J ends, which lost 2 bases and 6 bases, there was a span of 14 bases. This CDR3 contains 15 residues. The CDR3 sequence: CASSLNMAGSQPQHF. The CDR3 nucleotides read TGTGCCAGCAGTTTAAACATGGCAGGAAGTCAGCCCCAGCATTTT.

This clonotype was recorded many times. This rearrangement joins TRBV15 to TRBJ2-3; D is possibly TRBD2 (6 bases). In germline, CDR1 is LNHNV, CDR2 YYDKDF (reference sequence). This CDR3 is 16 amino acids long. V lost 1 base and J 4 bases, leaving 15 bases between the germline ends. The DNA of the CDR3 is TGTGCCACCAGCAGAGGAGGGAGGTTCAGCGCAGATACGCAGTATTTT. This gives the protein CATSRGGRFSADTQYF.

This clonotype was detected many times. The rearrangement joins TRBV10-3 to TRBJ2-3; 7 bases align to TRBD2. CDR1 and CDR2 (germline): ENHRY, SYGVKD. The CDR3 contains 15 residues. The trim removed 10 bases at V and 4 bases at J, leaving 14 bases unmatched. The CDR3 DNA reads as TGTGCCACCATGGACCCTGGACTAGTCCCAGATACGCAGTATTTT. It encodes CATMDPGLVPDTQYF.

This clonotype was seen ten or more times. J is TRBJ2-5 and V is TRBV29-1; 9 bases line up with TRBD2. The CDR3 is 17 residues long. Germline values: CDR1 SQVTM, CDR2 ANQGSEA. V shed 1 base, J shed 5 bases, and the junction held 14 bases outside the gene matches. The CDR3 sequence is CSVEVPPVAGDVETQYF. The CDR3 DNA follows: TGCAGCGTTGAAGTTCCTCCGGTAGCGGGAGATGTGGAGACCCAGTACTTC.

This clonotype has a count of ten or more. CDR3 nucleotides: TGCGCCAGCAGCTTGGTTGCAGCGAACTCCTACAATGAGCAGTTCTTC. This translates into CASSLVAANSYNEQFF. The chain has TRBV5-1 and TRBJ2-1; D is undetermined. Trimming cost V 0 bases and J 0 bases, with 10 bases left between them. This CDR3 region has 16 residues. Germline-derived CDR1 and CDR2 are SGHRS and YFSETQ.

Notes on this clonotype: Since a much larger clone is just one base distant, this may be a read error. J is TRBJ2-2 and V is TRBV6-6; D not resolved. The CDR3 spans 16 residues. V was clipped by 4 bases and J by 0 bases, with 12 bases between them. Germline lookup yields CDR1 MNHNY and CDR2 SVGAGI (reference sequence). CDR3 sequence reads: CASSFEWAANTGELFF. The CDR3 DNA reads TGTGCCAGCAGTTTCGAGTGGGCTGCGAACACCGGGGAGCTGTTTTTT.

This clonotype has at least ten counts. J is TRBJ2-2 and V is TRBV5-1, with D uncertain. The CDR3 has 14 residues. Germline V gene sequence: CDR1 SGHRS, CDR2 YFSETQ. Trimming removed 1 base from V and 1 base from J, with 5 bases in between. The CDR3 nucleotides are TGCGCCAGCAGCTTGCAAGGGAACACCGGGGAGCTGTTTTTT. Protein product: CASSLQGNTGELFF.

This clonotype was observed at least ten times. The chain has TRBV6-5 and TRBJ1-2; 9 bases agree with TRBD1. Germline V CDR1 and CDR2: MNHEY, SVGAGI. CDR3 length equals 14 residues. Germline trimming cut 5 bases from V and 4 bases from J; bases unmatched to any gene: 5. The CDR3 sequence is CASSAGQGSYGYTF. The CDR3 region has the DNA TGTGCCAGCAGTGCGGGACAGGGCTCCTATGGCTACACCTTC.

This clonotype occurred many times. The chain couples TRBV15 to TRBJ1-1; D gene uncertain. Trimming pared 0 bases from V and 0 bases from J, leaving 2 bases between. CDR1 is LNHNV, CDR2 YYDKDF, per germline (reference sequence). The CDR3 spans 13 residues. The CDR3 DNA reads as TGTGCCACCAGCAGAGATGTGAACACTGAAGCTTTCTTT. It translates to CATSRDVNTEAFF.

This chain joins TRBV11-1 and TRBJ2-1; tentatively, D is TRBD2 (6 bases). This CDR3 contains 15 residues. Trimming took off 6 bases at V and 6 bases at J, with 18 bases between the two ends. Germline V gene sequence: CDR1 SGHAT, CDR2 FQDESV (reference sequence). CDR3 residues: CASSPGTSNINEQFF. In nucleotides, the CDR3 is TGTGCCAGCAGTCCCGGGACTTCTAACATCAATGAGCAGTTCTTC.

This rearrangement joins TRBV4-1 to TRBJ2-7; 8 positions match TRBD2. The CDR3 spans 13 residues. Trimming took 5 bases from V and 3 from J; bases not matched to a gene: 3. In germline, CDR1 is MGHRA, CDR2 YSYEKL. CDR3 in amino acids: CASSERENYEQYF. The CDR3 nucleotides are TGCGCCAGCAGCGAGCGGGAGAACTACGAGCAGTACTTC.

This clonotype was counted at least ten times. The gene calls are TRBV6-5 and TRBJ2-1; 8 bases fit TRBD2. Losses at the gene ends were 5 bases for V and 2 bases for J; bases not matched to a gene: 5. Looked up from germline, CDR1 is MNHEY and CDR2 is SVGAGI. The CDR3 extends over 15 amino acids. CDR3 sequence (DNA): TGTGCCAGCAGTATACGGGAGGGAACCTACAATGAGCAGTTCTTC. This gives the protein CASSIREGTYNEQFF.

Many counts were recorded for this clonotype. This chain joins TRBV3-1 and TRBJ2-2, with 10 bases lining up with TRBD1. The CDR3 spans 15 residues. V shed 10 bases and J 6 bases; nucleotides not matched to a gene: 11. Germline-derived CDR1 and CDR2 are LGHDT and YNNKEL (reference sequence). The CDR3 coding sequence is TGTGCCACCCGAGACAGGGGGCGCGTCTCCGGGGAGCTGTTTTTT. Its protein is CATRDRGRVSGELFF.

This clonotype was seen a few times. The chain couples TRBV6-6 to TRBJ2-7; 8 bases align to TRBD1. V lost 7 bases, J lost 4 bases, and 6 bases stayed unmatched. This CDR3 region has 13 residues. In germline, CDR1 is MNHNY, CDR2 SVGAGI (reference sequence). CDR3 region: CASTPDRGYEQYF. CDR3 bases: TGTGCCAGCACCCCAGACAGGGGTTACGAGCAGTACTTC.

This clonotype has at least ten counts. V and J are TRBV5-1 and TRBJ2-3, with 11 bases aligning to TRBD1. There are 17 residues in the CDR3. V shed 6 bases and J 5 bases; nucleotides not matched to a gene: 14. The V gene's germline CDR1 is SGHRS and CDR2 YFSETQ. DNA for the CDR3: TGCGCCAGCACCTCGTACTCGTGGACAGGGGGCAAAGATACGCAGTATTTT. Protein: CASTSYSWTGGKDTQYF.

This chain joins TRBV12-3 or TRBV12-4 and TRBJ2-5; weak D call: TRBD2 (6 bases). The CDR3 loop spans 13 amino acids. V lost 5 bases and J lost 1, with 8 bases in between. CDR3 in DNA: TGTGCCAGCAGTGAGGGACTCCAAGAGACCCAGTACTTC. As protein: CASSEGLQETQYF.

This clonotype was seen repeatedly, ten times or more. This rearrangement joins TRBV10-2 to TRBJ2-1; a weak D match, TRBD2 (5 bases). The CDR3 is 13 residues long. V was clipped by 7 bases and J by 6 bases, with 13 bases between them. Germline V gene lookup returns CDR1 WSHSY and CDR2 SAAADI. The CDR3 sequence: CASTAGRINEQFF. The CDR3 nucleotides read TGCGCCAGCACGGCGGGCCGGATCAATGAGCAGTTCTTC.